One sample yielded the 27 T cell receptor beta chains listed below, sequenced in a study of CD4 T cell repertoires in COVID-19. The method was immunoSEQ multiplex PCR; TCRdb's version includes in-frame clones alone and lacks a portion of them. Here the sample spans about 75,000 clones, 83% being singletons. Material: CD4+ T cells from peripheral blood, obtained after recovery from COVID-19. Source of these receptors: a human donor who had COVID-19.

The J gene is TRBJ2-5, the V gene TRBV2, with 11 bases that match TRBD1. Trimming at V came to 3 bases and at J to 11 bases, leaving 17 bases not matched to a gene. The CDR3 extends over 17 amino acids. Germline V gives CDR1 SNHLY, CDR2 FYNNEI. CDR3 in amino acids: CASSDRTGGYTGGSQYF. DNA of the CDR3: TGTGCCAGCAGTGATAGGACAGGGGGCTACACTGGGGGCTCACAGTACTTC.

The CDR3 nucleotides are TGTGCCAGCAGCTTAGAGACAGGCCCCGGAAACACCATATATTTT. It yields the protein CASSLETGPGNTIYF. The chain employs TRBV7-8 and TRBJ1-3; possibly TRBD1 for D (6 bases). The V and J ends lost 1 base and 4 bases respectively, with 11 bases between them. The CDR3 has 15 amino acids. Per the germline V gene, CDR1 is SGHVS and CDR2 is FQNEAQ.

The chain is built from TRBV5-1 and TRBJ2-7; D is possibly TRBD1 or TRBD2 (5 bases each). Between the trimmed V and J ends, which lost 0 bases and 2 bases, there was a span of 9 bases. CDR1 and CDR2 from the germline V gene are SGHRS and YFSETQ. This CDR3 is 14 amino acids long. This chain's CDR3 is CASSLGQGAYEQYF. The CDR3 coding sequence is TGCGCCAGCAGCTTGGGGCAGGGAGCCTACGAGCAGTACTTC.

This clone has only a few counts. The chain joins TRBV19 to TRBJ1-2; possible D gene TRBD1, 5 bases. The CDR3 is 14 residues long. Germline V gene data show CDR1 as LNHDA and CDR2 as SQIVND (reference sequence). The V end lost 4 bases, the J end lost 2 bases, and 11 bases lay between the germline ends. DNA for the CDR3: TGTGCCAGTAGTACCTGGGACGGAAACTATGGCTACACCTTC. Its protein product is CASSTWDGNYGYTF. The entire variable domain, with the rest obtained from reference TRBV19 and TRBJ1-2, is as follows: DGGITQSPKYLFRKEGQNVTLSCEQNLNHDAMYWYRQDPGQGLRLIYYSQIVNDFQKGDIAEGYSVSREKKESFPLTVTSAQKNPTAFYLCASSTWDGNYGYTFGSGTRLTVV.

The chain employs TRBV28 and TRBJ2-3; D is ambiguous. This CDR3 is built from 12 residues. V was clipped by 6 bases and J by 2 bases, with 6 bases between them. CDR1 and CDR2 from the germline V gene are MDHEN and SYDVKM. CDR3 amino acids: CASSSLTDTQYF. The CDR3 DNA is TGTGCCAGCAGCTCCCTCACAGATACGCAGTATTTT. The full variable domain, with the rest looked up from reference TRBV28 and TRBJ2-3, is DVKVTQSSRYLVKRTGEKVFLECVQDMDHENMFWYRQDPGLGLRLIYFSYDVKMKEKGDIPEGYSVSREKKERFSLILESASTNQTSMYLCASSSLTDTQYFGPGTRLTVL.

The chain is built from TRBV12-3 or TRBV12-4 and TRBJ2-3; D perhaps matches TRBD1 (5 bases). V was trimmed by 5 bases and J by 2 bases, leaving 8 bases between them. This CDR3 is built from 13 residues. CDR3 nucleotides: TGTGCCAGCAGTGTAGGGGACACAGATACGCAGTATTTT. This codes for CASSVGDTDTQYF.

This clone occurred once. The rearrangement links TRBV7-6 to TRBJ2-2; D unresolved. Trimming removed 2 bases from V and 2 bases from J, with 0 bases in between. This CDR3 is built from 12 residues. Germline CDR1 is SGHVS and CDR2 is FNYEAQ. CDR3 loop: CASSLNTGELFF. CDR3 nucleotide sequence: TGTGCCAGCAGCTTAAACACCGGGGAGCTGTTTTTT.

This clone was observed once. The chain's CDR3 is CASSVQGGEQFF. The CDR3 region has the DNA TGCGCCAGCAGCGTGCAGGGTGGTGAGCAGTTCTTC. The genes are TRBV5-1 and TRBJ2-1; tentative D call: TRBD1 (5 bases). The germline CDR1 and CDR2 sequences are SGHRS and YFSETQ. CDR3 length equals 12 residues. V was shortened by 4 bases and J by 9 bases, with 11 bases between the two germline ends.

CDR3 in DNA: TGTGCCAGCAGAGTTAGCGGGTCTCGTCCGTTCTTC. This encodes CASRVSGSRPFF. The rearrangement links TRBV12-3 or TRBV12-4 to TRBJ2-1; 7 bases fit TRBD2. This CDR3 spans 12 amino acids. V shed 6 bases, J shed 15 bases, and the junction held 11 bases outside the gene matches.

V is TRBV27 and J is TRBJ2-7; D remains ambiguous. This CDR3 has 16 amino acids. The germline gives CDR1 MNHEY, CDR2 SMNVEV (reference sequence). V shed 3 bases and J shed 4 bases, with 19 bases lying between them. The CDR3 is CASSLGLPTLPYEQYF. DNA for the CDR3: TGTGCCAGCAGTTTGGGGTTGCCTACCTTACCTTACGAGCAGTACTTC.

J is TRBJ2-3 and V is TRBV6-5; TRBD2 matches 12 bases. CDR3 length: 16 amino acids. The V gene end was trimmed by 4 bases and the J gene end by 4 bases; junction bases not matched to a gene: 6. CDR1 is MNHEY and CDR2 is SVGAGI in the germline V gene. DNA of the CDR3: TGTGCCAGCAGTTTGTCTAGCGGGGGGGTGGCAGATACGCAGTATTTT. This codes for CASSLSSGGVADTQYF.

V usage is TRBV7-9 and J usage is TRBJ2-1; TRBD2 might be the D (6 bases). This CDR3 has 11 residues. Germline V gives CDR1 SEHNR, CDR2 FQNEAQ (reference sequence). The V and J ends lost 10 bases and 4 bases respectively, with 8 bases between them. The CDR3 spells CATSAYNEQFF. The DNA of the CDR3 is TGTGCCACTAGCGCATACAATGAGCAGTTCTTC.

This rearrangement joins TRBV7-9 to TRBJ2-1; D may be TRBD1 or TRBD2 (5 bases each). The CDR3 loop spans 11 amino acids. Germline V gene data show CDR1 as SEHNR and CDR2 as FQNEAQ (reference sequence). Trimming cost V 5 bases and J 9 bases, with 8 bases left between them. CDR3 in DNA: TGTGCCAGCAGCATGGGGGTTGAGCAGTTCTTC. Its translation: CASSMGVEQFF. Combining the CDR3 with reference TRBV7-9 and TRBJ2-1 gives the whole variable domain DTGVSQNPRHKITKRGQNVTFRCDPISEHNRLYWYRQTLGQGPEFLTYFQNEAQLEKSRLLSDRFSAERPKGSFSTLEIQRTEQGDSAMYLCASSMGVEQFFGPGTRLTVL.

This clone has only one observation. The V gene is TRBV25-1, the J gene TRBJ2-5; TRBD2 agrees at 7 bases. The CDR3 runs to 16 residues. V shed 0 bases and J 1 base; nucleotides not matched to a gene: 5. CDR1 and CDR2 from the germline V gene are MGHDK and SYGVNS. This chain's CDR3 is CASSEYLGGGQETQYF. CDR3 nucleotides: TGTGCCAGCAGTGAATATCTGGGCGGGGGCCAAGAGACCCAGTACTTC.

There are a few counts of this clone. V and J are TRBV6-2 or TRBV6-3 and TRBJ2-2; 7 positions agree with TRBD2. With 4 bases clipped from V and 6 bases from J, the junction kept 5 bases outside the gene matches. Germline assignment: CDR1 MNHEY and CDR2 SVGEGT. The length of the CDR3 is 14 residues. As DNA, the CDR3 is TGTGCCAGCAGTTGGACTAGTCTTGCCGGGGAGCTGTTTTTT. Translated, it gives CASSWTSLAGELFF.

This rearrangement joins TRBV9 to TRBJ1-5; D not resolved. There are 14 residues in the CDR3. The V and J ends lost 8 bases and 7 bases respectively, with 19 bases between them. Germline lookup yields CDR1 SGDLS and CDR2 YYNGEE. CDR3 sequence reads: CASSPFPLYQPQHF. The CDR3 DNA reads as TGTGCCAGTTCCCCCTTCCCCCTTTACCAGCCCCAGCATTTT.

This clone was detected a few times. V usage is TRBV19 and J usage is TRBJ1-2, with D perhaps TRBD1 (6 bases). The CDR3 is 16 residues long. Trimming removed 7 bases from V and 2 bases from J, with 20 bases in between. The germline V gene encodes CDR1 LNHDA and CDR2 SQIVND (reference sequence). CDR3 sequence reads: CASTPGRQAGNYGYTF. The CDR3 coding sequence is TGTGCCAGTACACCCGGCCGACAGGCGGGGAACTATGGCTACACCTTC.

The V gene is TRBV6-1, the J gene TRBJ2-1, with D uncertain. The V end lost 2 bases, the J end lost 2 bases, and 7 bases lay between the germline ends. This CDR3 contains 14 residues. Looked up from germline, CDR1 is MNHNS and CDR2 is SASEGT. In DNA, the CDR3 is TGTGCCAGCAGTGAAAGGAGTACCTACAATGAGCAGTTCTTC. Translation: CASSERSTYNEQFF.

CDR3 in amino acids: CASSFQMTSGSYEQYF. The CDR3 nucleotides are TGCGCCAGCAGCTTCCAGATGACTAGCGGGAGCTACGAGCAGTACTTC. This sequence joins TRBV5-1 and TRBJ2-7; TRBD2 aligns across 12 bases. CDR3 length: 16 residues. V dropped 2 bases and J dropped 3; count of bases not matched to a gene: 6. Germline loops: CDR1 SGHRS, CDR2 YFSETQ. Full variable domain (outside the CDR3, taken from reference TRBV5-1 and TRBJ2-7): KAGVTQTPRYLIKTRGQQVTLSCSPISGHRSVSWYQQTPGQGLQFLFEYFSETQRNKGNFPGRFSGRQFSNSRSEMNVSTLELGDSALYLCASSFQMTSGSYEQYFGPGTRLTVT.

J is TRBJ2-1 and V is TRBV27; TRBD1 might be the D (7 bases). Trimming left V 4 bases short and J 4 bases short, with 14 bases between. CDR3 length: 15 residues. CDR1 and CDR2 from the germline V gene are MNHEY and SMNVEV (reference sequence). The CDR3 DNA follows: TGTGCCAGCAGTTCGACAGGGAGGTCGTACAATGAGCAGTTCTTC. Amino acids: CASSSTGRSYNEQFF.

This chain links TRBV28 with TRBJ2-7, with a possible D match to TRBD2 (6 bases). There are 14 residues in the CDR3. Germline V gene data show CDR1 as MDHEN and CDR2 as SYDVKM. Trimming took off 5 bases at V and 2 bases at J, with 13 bases between the two ends. The CDR3, as DNA: TGTGCCAGCAGTGGGATAGGAGGGCCCTACGAGCAGTACTTC. Translation gives CASSGIGGPYEQYF.

The rearrangement links TRBV3-1 (or the pseudogene TRBV3-2) to TRBJ2-3; 8 bases are shared with TRBD2. Germline V gene lookup returns CDR1 LGHDT and CDR2 YNNKEL (reference sequence). The ends lost 0 bases at V and 11 bases at J; junction bases unmatched: 10. The CDR3 is 15 amino acids. This CDR3 reads CASSQDSGILSWQYF. The CDR3 DNA follows: TGTGCCAGCAGCCAAGATAGCGGGATCCTTTCGTGGCAGTATTTT.

The J gene is TRBJ2-7, the V gene TRBV11-2; D may be TRBD2 (5 bases). This CDR3 contains 13 residues. V dropped 2 bases and J dropped 7 bases, with 12 bases sitting between them. CDR1 and CDR2 (germline): SGHAT, FQNNGV. CDR3 nucleotide sequence: TGTGCCAGCAGCTTACAAAGGTCGGGGGAGCAGTACTTC. Encoded protein: CASSLQRSGEQYF.

The CDR3 DNA reads as TGCGCCAGCAGCTTGGCGTTCTCTACTGGAAACACCATATATTTT. This encodes CASSLAFSTGNTIYF. The chain joins TRBV5-1 to TRBJ1-3; D unresolved. The CDR3 runs to 15 residues. From germline, CDR1 is SGHRS and CDR2 YFSETQ. V was pared by 0 bases and J by 2 bases, with 9 bases between.

V gene TRBV7-2 combines with J gene TRBJ2-3; 11 bases agree with TRBD2. This CDR3 spans 18 amino acids. The J segment lost 2 bases and the V segment lost 5 bases, leaving 12 bases of the junction unmatched. Per the germline V gene, CDR1 is SGHTA and CDR2 is FQGNSA. The CDR3 loop is CASSKRVLAGGFTDTQYF. CDR3 bases: TGTGCCAGCAGCAAGAGGGTGCTAGCGGGGGGATTCACAGATACGCAGTATTTT.

CDR3 sequence (DNA): TGTGCCAGCATATCCGGGACCGCGTCCTACAATGAGCAGTTCTTC. This translates into CASISGTASYNEQFF. This rearrangement joins TRBV28 to TRBJ2-1; D might be TRBD1 or TRBD2, each matching 5 bases. V dropped 7 bases and J dropped 1 base, with 14 bases sitting between them. The CDR3 extends over 15 amino acids. CDR1 MDHEN and CDR2 SYDVKM come from the germline V gene.

The chain uses TRBV28 and TRBJ2-1; TRBD2 matches at 7 bases. The germline gives CDR1 MDHEN, CDR2 SYDVKM. The CDR3 contains 16 residues. V lost 6 bases, J lost 3 bases, and 11 bases stayed unmatched. The CDR3 coding sequence is TGTGCCAGCAGACCTCTGTCGGGAGGATTCTACAATGAGCAGTTCTTC. It is translated as CASRPLSGGFYNEQFF.